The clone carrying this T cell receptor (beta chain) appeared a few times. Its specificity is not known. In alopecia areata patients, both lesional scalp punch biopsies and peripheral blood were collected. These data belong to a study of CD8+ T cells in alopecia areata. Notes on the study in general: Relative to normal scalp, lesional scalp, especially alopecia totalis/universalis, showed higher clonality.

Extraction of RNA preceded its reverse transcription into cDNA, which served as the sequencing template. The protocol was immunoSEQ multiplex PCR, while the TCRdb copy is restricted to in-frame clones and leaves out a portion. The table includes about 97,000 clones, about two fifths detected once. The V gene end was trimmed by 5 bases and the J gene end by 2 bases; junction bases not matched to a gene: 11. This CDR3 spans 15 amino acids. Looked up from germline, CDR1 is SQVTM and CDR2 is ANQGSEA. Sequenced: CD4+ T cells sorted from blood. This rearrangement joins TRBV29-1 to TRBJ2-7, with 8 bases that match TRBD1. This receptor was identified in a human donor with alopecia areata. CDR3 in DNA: TGCAGCGTTCCTCGGACAGGGACGTACCCCTACGAGCAGTACTTC. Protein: CSVPRTGTYPYEQYF.